A selection of T cell receptor beta chains follows, all from one sample in a study of cytotoxic CD8 clonotypes in ibrutinib-treated CLL. Some clones are missing from TCRdb's copy, which holds only in-frame ones; the method was immunoSEQ multiplex PCR. The table lists some 140,000 clones, less than 95% of them singletons. This sample comprised PBMCs, obtained after 12 months of ibrutinib treatment. The receptors come from a human donor with chronic lymphocytic leukemia. CDR3s include the opening cysteine and the closing phenylalanine or tryptophan. Each record gives: D gene, J gene, CDR3 length, clone size, V gene, CDR3 DNA, CDR3 protein. D genes are given only for firm matches. Where a row states a size, it is once, few, many or the class of an expanded clone; other rows omit it.

NA	TRBJ2-2	13	NA	TRBV6-5	TGTGCCAGCAACCGGGGAATCACCGGGGAGCTGTTTTTT	CASNRGITGELFF
TRBD1	TRBJ1-2	12	NA	TRBV2	TGTGCCAGAAGAACAGGGGGCGAGGGCTACACCTTC	CARRTGGEGYTF
NA	TRBJ1-4	14	NA	TRBV5-6	TGTGCCAGCAGCCTCCCCGGGCCGGGGGAAAAACTGTTTTTT	CASSLPGPGEKLFF
TRBD2	TRBJ2-5	17	NA	TRBV5-4	TGTGCCAGCAGCTTGGCAGTGCGGGAGGGCCTTAGAGAGACCCAGTACTTC	CASSLAVREGLRETQYF
NA	TRBJ2-3	15	NA	TRBV27	TGTGCCAGCACCGACTTAGGGAAGGGCACAGATACGCAGTATTTT	CASTDLGKGTDTQYF
NA	TRBJ2-7	13	NA	TRBV29-1	TGCAGCGTTGAATCTGGCAACTCCTACGAGCAGTACTTC	CSVESGNSYEQYF
TRBD1	TRBJ1-4	19	NA	TRBV27	TGTGCCAGCACCTCCGACCCGGGACAGGGCATTCCGTCATACGAAAAACTGTTTTTT	CASTSDPGQGIPSYEKLFF
NA	TRBJ1-3	13	NA	TRBV18	TGTGCCAGCTCACCCCAGGGAGGAAACACCATATATTTT	CASSPQGGNTIYF
TRBD1	TRBJ2-1	14	NA	TRBV19	TGTGCCAGTAGGAGGGACAGACTTTACAATGAGCAGTTCTTC	CASRRDRLYNEQFF
NA	TRBJ1-4	14	NA	TRBV10-3	TGTGCCATCAGTGAGTCGAGTACGGTCCGAAAACTGTTTTTT	CAISESSTVRKLFF
NA	TRBJ2-3	13	once	TRBV9	TGTGCCAGCAGCGTAATTAGCACAGATACGCAGTATTTT	CASSVISTDTQYF
NA	TRBJ2-1	15	NA	TRBV28	TGTGCCAGCAGTTTCGTCCCGGTTGTTGCCAATGAGCAGTTCTTC	CASSFVPVVANEQFF
TRBD2	TRBJ2-1	18	NA	TRBV7-3	TGTGCCAGCAGCCTGACTAGCGGGGTATCAGGTCCCCGCAATGAGCAGTTCTTC	CASSLTSGVSGPRNEQFF
NA	TRBJ2-7	14	NA	TRBV11-2	TGTGCCAGCAGCCTTTCAGGTAGCTCCTACGAGCAGTACTTC	CASSLSGSSYEQYF
NA	TRBJ2-1	13	NA	TRBV27	TGTGCCAGCAGTATACCTGGCTACAATGAGCAGTTCTTC	CASSIPGYNEQFF
NA	TRBJ2-7	14	NA	TRBV6-5	TGTGCCAGCACCGATTGGACAGTGTCCTACGAGCAGTACTTC	CASTDWTVSYEQYF
NA	TRBJ2-5	15	NA	TRBV6-5	TGTGCCAGCAGTTACTCGTACCCCCAACTCGAGACCCAGTACTTC	CASSYSYPQLETQYF
TRBD1	TRBJ1-4	15	NA	TRBV28	TGTGCCAGCTACCCTGGACAGGGGTTTATCGAAAAACTGTTTTTT	CASYPGQGFIEKLFF
NA	TRBJ2-2	14	NA	TRBV5-1	TGCGCCAGCAGCTTCGTTGCGAACACCGGGGAGCTGTTTTTT	CASSFVANTGELFF
NA	TRBJ1-1	12	NA	TRBV28	TGTGCCAGCAGTTCTGATATGACTGAAGCTTTCTTT	CASSSDMTEAFF
NA	TRBJ2-7	14	NA	TRBV18	TGTGCCAGCTCACCCGACCGGACAGTCTACGAGCAGTACTTC	CASSPDRTVYEQYF
NA	TRBJ2-1	15	NA	TRBV7-6	TGTGCCAGCAGCTGGGGTCACGCCGGCTACAATGAGCAGTTCTTC	CASSWGHAGYNEQFF
NA	TRBJ2-5	15	NA	TRBV29-1	TGCAGCGCTAGGGGAACCTTGTGGTACCAAGAGACCCAGTACTTC	CSARGTLWYQETQYF
TRBD2	TRBJ2-4	19	NA	TRBV15	TGTGCCACCAGCGAGACCTCGGGACTAGCGGGAGGAACCAAAAACATTCAGTACTTC	CATSETSGLAGGTKNIQYF
NA	TRBJ1-5	14	NA	TRBV19	TGTGCCAGTAGTAGAGGGGACGGGAATCAGCCCCAGCATTTT	CASSRGDGNQPQHF
TRBD1	TRBJ2-7	15	NA	TRBV15	TGTGCCACCAGCCGAAATTCGGACAGGGGGCTCGAGCAGTACTTC	CATSRNSDRGLEQYF
NA	TRBJ1-3	15	once	TRBV2	TGTGCCAGCAGTGAACAGGGAGGGCCGGTAAACACCATATATTTT	CASSEQGGPVNTIYF
NA	TRBJ2-2	16	NA	TRBV28	TGTGCCAGCAGTTTAGGGCCCGGGACTCACACCGGGGAGCTGTTTTTT	CASSLGPGTHTGELFF